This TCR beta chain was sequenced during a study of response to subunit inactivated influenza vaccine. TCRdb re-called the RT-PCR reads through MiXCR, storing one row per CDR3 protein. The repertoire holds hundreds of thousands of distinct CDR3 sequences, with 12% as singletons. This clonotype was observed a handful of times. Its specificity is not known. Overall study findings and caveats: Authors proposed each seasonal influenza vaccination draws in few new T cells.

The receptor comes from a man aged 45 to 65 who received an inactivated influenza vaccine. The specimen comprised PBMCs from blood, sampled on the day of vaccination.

As DNA, the CDR3 is TGTGCCAGCAGCCAAGGATTTCTCCTAATGAATGAGCAGTTCTTC. Translation: CASSQGFLLMNEQFF. J is TRBJ2-1 and V is TRBV14; D is unclear. From germline, CDR1 is SGHDN and CDR2 FVKESK. Between the trimmed V and J ends, which lost 1 base and 7 bases, there was a span of 14 bases. The CDR3 length is 15 residues.